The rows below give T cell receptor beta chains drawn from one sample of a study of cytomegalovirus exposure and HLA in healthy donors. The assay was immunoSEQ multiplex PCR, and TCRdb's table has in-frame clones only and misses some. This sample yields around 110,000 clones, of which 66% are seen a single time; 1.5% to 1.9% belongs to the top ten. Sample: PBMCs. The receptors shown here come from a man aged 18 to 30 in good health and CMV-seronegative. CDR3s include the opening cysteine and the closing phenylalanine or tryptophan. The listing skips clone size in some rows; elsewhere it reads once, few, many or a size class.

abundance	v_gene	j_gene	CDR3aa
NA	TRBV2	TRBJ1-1	CASSEQGRLNTEAFF
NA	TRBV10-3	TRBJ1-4	CAISEAERREKLFF
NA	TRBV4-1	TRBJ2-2	CASSQAFSAGDSGELFF
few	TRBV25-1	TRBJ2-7	CASQGDKSYEQYF
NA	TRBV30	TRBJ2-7	CAWSSGTGGEEQYF
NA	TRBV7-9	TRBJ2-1	CASTTAGGTDENEQFF
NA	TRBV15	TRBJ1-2	CATSGGPGGGYTF
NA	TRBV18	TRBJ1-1	CASSPRDSRSTEAFF
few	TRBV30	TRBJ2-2	CAWRLRGGIPGELFF
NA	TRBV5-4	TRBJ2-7	CASSRTGVYEQYF
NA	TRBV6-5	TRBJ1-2	CASRTGVASSYTF
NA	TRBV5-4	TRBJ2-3	CASSLTGSTDTQYF
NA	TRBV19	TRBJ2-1	CASSIDPPGGPGEQFF
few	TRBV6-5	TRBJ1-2	CASSRTRGYGYTF
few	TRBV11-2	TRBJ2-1	CASSIRDLVYNEQFF
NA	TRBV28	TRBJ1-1	CASSPHAGKNTEAFF
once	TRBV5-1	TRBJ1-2	CASSLPGRNGYTF
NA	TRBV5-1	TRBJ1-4	CASSLDRGREKLFF
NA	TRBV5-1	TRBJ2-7	CASSLEGQGGGEQYF
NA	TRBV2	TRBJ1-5	CASRATISNQPQHF
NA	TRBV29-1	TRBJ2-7	CSVVRTGGYEQYF
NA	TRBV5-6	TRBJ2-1	CASSLARSSYNEQFF
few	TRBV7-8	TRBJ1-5	CASSSGQRSAQHF
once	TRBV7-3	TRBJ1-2	CASSLSPGHSNDGYTF
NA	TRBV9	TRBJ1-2	CASTPITTGGASYTF
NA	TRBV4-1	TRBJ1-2	CASKPNPAQGVPYGYTF
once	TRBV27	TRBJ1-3	CASSLSRGNTIYF
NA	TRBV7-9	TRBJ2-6	CASSHPGLNSGANVLTF
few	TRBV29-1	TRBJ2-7	CSVVFSYEQYF
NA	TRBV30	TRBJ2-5	CAWSYSGETQYF
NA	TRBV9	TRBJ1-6	CASSVGQGGSPLHF
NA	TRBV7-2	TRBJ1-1	CASSLWEREAFF
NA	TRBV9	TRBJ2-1	CASSVRDRGDEQFF